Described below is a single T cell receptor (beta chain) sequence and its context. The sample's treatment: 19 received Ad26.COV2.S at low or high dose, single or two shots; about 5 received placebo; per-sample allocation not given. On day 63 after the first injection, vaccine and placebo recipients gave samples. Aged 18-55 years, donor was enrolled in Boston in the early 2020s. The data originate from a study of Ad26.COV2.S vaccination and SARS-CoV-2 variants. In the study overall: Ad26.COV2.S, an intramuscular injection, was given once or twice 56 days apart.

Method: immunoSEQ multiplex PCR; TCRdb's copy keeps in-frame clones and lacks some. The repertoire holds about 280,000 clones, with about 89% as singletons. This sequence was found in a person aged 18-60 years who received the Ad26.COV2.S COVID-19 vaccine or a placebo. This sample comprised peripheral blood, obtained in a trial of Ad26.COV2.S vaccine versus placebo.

CDR3 in DNA: TGTGCCAGCAGCCCGTTAGCGGGAACGAACACCGGGGAGCTGTTTTTT. Translating it yields CASSPLAGTNTGELFF. The J gene is TRBJ2-2, the V gene TRBV14; 8 nucleotides agree with TRBD2. V was pared by 4 bases and J by 0 bases, with 4 bases of the junction left unmatched. In germline, CDR1 is SGHDN, CDR2 FVKESK. The CDR3 contains 16 residues.